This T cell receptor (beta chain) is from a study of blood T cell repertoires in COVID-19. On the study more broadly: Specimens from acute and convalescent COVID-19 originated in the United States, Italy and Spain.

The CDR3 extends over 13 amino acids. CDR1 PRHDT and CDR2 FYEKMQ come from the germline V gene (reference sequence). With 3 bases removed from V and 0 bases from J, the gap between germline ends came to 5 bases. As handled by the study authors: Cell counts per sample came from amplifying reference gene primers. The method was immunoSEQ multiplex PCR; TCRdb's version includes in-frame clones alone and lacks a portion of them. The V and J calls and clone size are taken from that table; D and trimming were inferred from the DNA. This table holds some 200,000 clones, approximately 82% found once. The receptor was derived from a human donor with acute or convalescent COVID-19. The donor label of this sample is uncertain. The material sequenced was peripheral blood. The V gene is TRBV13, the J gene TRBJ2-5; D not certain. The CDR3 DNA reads TGTGCCAGCAGCTTCCGGGACCAAGAGACCCAGTACTTC. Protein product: CASSFRDQETQYF.